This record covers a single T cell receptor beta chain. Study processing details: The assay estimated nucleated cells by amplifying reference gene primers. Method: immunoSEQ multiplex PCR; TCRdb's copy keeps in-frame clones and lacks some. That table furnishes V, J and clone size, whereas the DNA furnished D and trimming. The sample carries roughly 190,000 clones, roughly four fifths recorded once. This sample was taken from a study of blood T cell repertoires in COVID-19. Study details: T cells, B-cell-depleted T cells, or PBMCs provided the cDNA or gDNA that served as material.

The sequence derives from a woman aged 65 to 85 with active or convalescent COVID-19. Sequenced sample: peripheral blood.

The CDR3 region has the DNA TGTGCCAGCAGTTACTCAGCCCGACAGGGCCGTAGCGAGCAGTACTTC. Amino acids: CASSYSARQGRSEQYF. The genes are TRBV6-5 and TRBJ2-7; 7 bases are shared with TRBD1. CDR1 is MNHEY and CDR2 is SVGAGI in the germline V gene. The V segment lost 0 bases and the J segment 6 bases; nucleotides outside the gene matches: 11. This CDR3 has 16 residues.